One sample yielded the 31 T cell receptor beta chains listed below, sequenced in a study of TIL therapy for anti-PD-1-resistant metastatic lung cancer. Sequencing used immunoSEQ v3. Clones were sequenced by immunoSEQ multiplex PCR, and TCRdb holds only the in-frame ones, with some missing. In the table there are about 100,000 clones, roughly two thirds of which are singletons. The time point denotes: pre-treatment sample, taken before nivolumab and TIL therapy. Pleural nodules or supraclavicular lymph nodes made up most of the excised metastases sampled. The material sequenced was tumor tissue, taken at baseline. The receptors shown here come from a person between 30 and 79 years old with non-small cell lung cancer.

This clone was found a few times. The chain carries TRBV4-2 and TRBJ2-7, with TRBD1 matching over 7 bases. Trimming at V came to 2 bases and at J to 3 bases, leaving 4 bases not matched to a gene. CDR3 length: 14 amino acids. The germline V gene has CDR1 LGHNA and CDR2 YNFKEQ. The CDR3 DNA is TGTGCCAGCAGCCAAAGCGGACAGGTCTACGAGCAGTACTTC. Translated: CASSQSGQVYEQYF.

The chain carries TRBV9 and TRBJ2-5, with 7 bases identical to TRBD2. In germline, CDR1 is SGDLS, CDR2 YYNGEE. The CDR3 spans 15 residues. V was pared by 4 bases and J by 7 bases, with 13 bases of the junction left unmatched. DNA for the CDR3: TGTGCCAGCAGCCCTCGGGGGGTTGGGGCCTGGACCCAGTACTTC. Its protein product is CASSPRGVGAWTQYF.

The rearrangement uses TRBV5-8 and TRBJ2-1; the D is unclear. The V gene lost 2 bases and the J gene lost 6 bases, with 21 bases spanning the gap. Per the germline V gene, CDR1 is SGHTS and CDR2 is YDEGEE. This CDR3 is 17 amino acids long. The CDR3 DNA sequence: TGTGCCAGCAGCTTTAATAGGCCCGAAAAAATCGTCAATGAGCAGTTCTTC. Translating gives CASSFNRPEKIVNEQFF.

The chain recombines TRBV28 with TRBJ1-1; D is possibly TRBD1 (6 bases). Germline V lookup: CDR1 MDHEN, CDR2 SYDVKM. The V gene lost 5 bases and the J gene lost 5 bases, with 12 bases spanning the gap. The CDR3 contains 13 residues. The CDR3 reads CASSPRGGTEAFF. The DNA for the CDR3 is TGTGCCAGCAGTCCGAGGGGGGGGACTGAAGCTTTCTTT.

J is TRBJ2-6 and V is TRBV19; TRBD1 matches at 11 bases. In germline, CDR1 is LNHDA, CDR2 SQIVND (reference sequence). The V and J ends lost 3 bases and 0 bases, in that order; junction bases with no gene match: 4. The CDR3 totals 18 residues. This CDR3 reads CASSMYGTGGSGANVLTF. CDR3 nucleotides: TGTGCCAGTAGTATGTACGGGACAGGGGGCTCTGGGGCCAACGTCCTGACTTTC. The variable domain in full, completed from reference TRBV19 and TRBJ2-6, reads DGGITQSPKYLFRKEGQNVTLSCEQNLNHDAMYWYRQDPGQGLRLIYYSQIVNDFQKGDIAEGYSVSREKKESFPLTVTSAQKNPTAFYLCASSMYGTGGSGANVLTFGAGSRLTVL.

This chain uses TRBV3-1 (or the pseudogene TRBV3-2) with TRBJ1-6; a possible D gene is TRBD1 (5 bases). CDR1 and CDR2 from the germline V gene are LGHDT and YNNKEL (reference sequence). V lost 0 bases and J 7 bases, leaving 7 bases between the germline ends. This CDR3 has 14 amino acids. The CDR3 region has the DNA TGTGCCAGCAGCCAAGAGGGGGGAAATTCACCCCTCCACTTT. Amino acid sequence: CASSQEGGNSPLHF.

The chain uses TRBV3-1 (or the pseudogene TRBV3-2) and TRBJ1-6, with D maybe TRBD1 (5 bases). The CDR3 is 15 amino acids. The V gene's germline CDR1 is LGHDT and CDR2 YNNKEL (reference sequence). V lost 6 bases and J lost 4, with 13 bases in between. Here the CDR3 DNA reads TGTGCCAGCAGTCGGGGGACGTTTTATAATTCACCCCTCCACTTT. Its protein is CASSRGTFYNSPLHF.

This clone was observed a few times. The chain couples TRBV5-1 to TRBJ2-7, with D possibly TRBD2 on 5 matching bases. The ends were cut back, 0 bases at V and 3 bases at J, with 10 bases in the middle. In germline, CDR1 is SGHRS, CDR2 YFSETQ. The CDR3 extends over 14 amino acids. CDR3 sequence (DNA): TGCGCCAGCAGCTTGGACGGGGTCTACTACGAGCAGTACTTC. Protein sequence: CASSLDGVYYEQYF.

This clone appeared a few times. J is TRBJ1-6 and V is TRBV7-8, with 7 bases aligning to TRBD1. This CDR3 comprises 17 residues. Germline V gene data show CDR1 as SGHVS and CDR2 as FQNEAQ. Trimming took 5 bases from V and 0 from J; bases not matched to a gene: 7. CDR3 in amino acids: CASSGTAGSSYNSPLHF. CDR3 nucleotide sequence: TGTGCCAGCAGCGGGACAGCCGGTAGCTCCTATAATTCACCCCTCCACTTT.

On this clone itself: Germline is not matched at one junction end, which may reflect a read error. CDR3 sequence reads: CASSSESGRSRVF. DNA for the CDR3: TGTGCCAGCAGTTCCGAGAGTGGGCGGAGTCGTGTTTTT. The chain recombines TRBV7-2 with TRBJ1-4, with D unresolved. The CDR3 length is 13 residues. Looked up from germline, CDR1 is SGHTA and CDR2 is FQGNSA.

The chain recombines TRBV2 with TRBJ2-4; 7 bases fit TRBD2. This CDR3 has 15 amino acids. V shed 5 bases, J shed 1 base, and the junction held 5 bases outside the gene matches. In germline, CDR1 is SNHLY, CDR2 FYNNEI. CDR3 amino acids: CASSPDSGAKNIQYF. CDR3 DNA sequence: TGTGCCAGCAGTCCCGATAGCGGGGCCAAAAACATTCAGTACTTC.

The genes are TRBV30 and TRBJ1-2; perhaps TRBD1 as D (5 bases). The V end lost 4 bases, the J end lost 4 bases, and 10 bases lay between the germline ends. This CDR3 has 12 amino acids. CDR1 GTSNPN and CDR2 SVGIG come from the germline V gene (reference sequence). CDR3 region: CAWTPRGYGYTF. CDR3 DNA sequence: TGTGCCTGGACCCCGAGGGGCTATGGCTACACCTTC.

The chain is built from TRBV7-8 and TRBJ1-5; 10 bases line up with TRBD1. The CDR3 has 17 residues. Losses at the gene ends were 1 base for V and 4 bases for J; bases not matched to a gene: 7. Germline V gene data show CDR1 as SGHVS and CDR2 as FQNEAQ. CDR3 region: CASSLGGTGAGNQPQHF. The CDR3 bases are TGTGCCAGCAGCTTAGGCGGGACAGGGGCTGGAAATCAGCCCCAGCATTTT.

The gene calls are TRBV3-1 (or the pseudogene TRBV3-2) and TRBJ2-7; no definite D call. The CDR3 is made up of 14 amino acids. Germline V CDR1 and CDR2: LGHDT, YNNKEL (reference sequence). V was cut by 0 bases and J by 4 bases, with 10 bases left in between. The CDR3 is CASSQDLRMYEQYF. The DNA for the CDR3 is TGTGCCAGCAGCCAAGATTTACGGATGTACGAGCAGTACTTC.

CDR3 nucleotides: TGCGCCAGCAGCTTAACCGGACAGGGGGGCGGAGAGACCCAGTACTTC. Amino acids: CASSLTGQGGGETQYF. The genes are TRBV5-1 and TRBJ2-5; 10 bases fit TRBD1. Trimming at V came to 2 bases and at J to 4 bases, leaving 8 bases not matched to a gene. Germline values: CDR1 SGHRS, CDR2 YFSETQ. This CDR3 is 16 amino acids long.

This clone is deemed medium-sized (0.01 to 0.1%). V is TRBV5-4 and J is TRBJ2-7; TRBD1 matches 10 bases. Germline values: CDR1 SGHNT, CDR2 YYREEE (reference sequence). V was clipped by 4 bases and J by 4 bases; unmatched bases: 8. The CDR3 contains 15 residues. CDR3 nucleotides: TGTGCCAGCAGCAACCGGGACAGGGGCGCTTACGAGCAGTACTTC. This sequence encodes CASSNRDRGAYEQYF.

The chain is built from TRBV15 and TRBJ1-5; D may be TRBD1 (5 bases). The V gene's germline CDR1 is LNHNV and CDR2 YYDKDF (reference sequence). The CDR3 is made up of 18 amino acids. The V and J ends lost 3 bases and 0 bases respectively, with 18 bases between them. The CDR3 region has the DNA TGTGCCACCAGCAGCCTTACAGGAAAGGGTTTTAGCAATCAGCCCCAGCATTTT. Translation gives CATSSLTGKGFSNQPQHF.

The gene calls are TRBV6-2 or TRBV6-3 and TRBJ2-1; the match to TRBD2 covers 7 bases. CDR1 MNHEY and CDR2 SVGEGT come from the germline V gene. J was trimmed by 4 bases and V by 4 bases; bases with no gene match: 13. This CDR3 has 17 residues. The CDR3 bases are TGTGCCAGCAGTTCTAATGCCCTGGGTAGCGGGTACAATGAGCAGTTCTTC. Its protein product is CASSSNALGSGYNEQFF.

V is TRBV28 and J is TRBJ2-5; TRBD2 matches at 13 bases. Germline lookup yields CDR1 MDHEN and CDR2 SYDVKM. Germline trimming cut 6 bases from V and 3 bases from J; bases unmatched to any gene: 1. CDR3 length: 14 amino acids. CDR3 in DNA: TGTGCCAGCAGGACTAGCGGGAGGAAAGAGACCCAGTACTTC. This codes for CASRTSGRKETQYF.

This clone came up once. The gene calls are TRBV13 and TRBJ2-4; TRBD2 aligns across 11 bases. V shed 4 bases, J shed 7 bases, and the junction held 6 bases outside the gene matches. Germline-derived CDR1 and CDR2 are PRHDT and FYEKMQ (reference sequence). There are 15 residues in the CDR3. The CDR3 region is CASSSRTSGWNIQYF. In nucleotides, the CDR3 is TGTGCCAGCAGCTCGCGGACTAGCGGGTGGAACATTCAGTACTTC.

The gene calls are TRBV6-2 or TRBV6-3 and TRBJ1-1, with unresolved D. The germline gives CDR1 MNHEY, CDR2 SVGEGT. The CDR3 is 14 amino acids. The V and J ends lost 4 bases and 8 bases respectively, with 17 bases between them. CDR3 loop: CASSSIRPVGEAFF. CDR3 coding DNA: TGTGCCAGCAGTTCAATAAGACCCGTCGGGGAAGCTTTCTTT.

The chain couples TRBV6-5 to TRBJ2-1; D may match TRBD1 or TRBD2 (5 bases each). The germline CDR1 and CDR2 sequences are MNHEY and SVGAGI. Trimming took 5 bases from V and 5 from J, leaving 13 bases between them. CDR3 length: 14 residues. The CDR3 sequence: CASSPRGRHNEQFF. DNA for the CDR3: TGTGCCAGCAGTCCCCGGGGCCGTCACAATGAGCAGTTCTTC.

This chain connects TRBV5-6 to TRBJ1-1; D not certain. Per germline, CDR1 SGHDT and CDR2 YYEEEE. The length of the CDR3 is 15 residues. V lost 2 bases, J lost 1 base, and 12 bases lay in between. CDR3 sequence (DNA): TGTGCCAGCAGCTTACTCGCAGACACGAACACTGAAGCTTTCTTT. This gives the protein CASSLLADTNTEAFF.

This clone was seen at least ten times. The V gene is TRBV7-3, the J gene TRBJ2-1, with a tentative D call TRBD2 (6 bases). There are 16 residues in the CDR3. The V end was cut by 5 bases, the J end by 0 bases, with 14 bases between. Germline V gene sequence: CDR1 SGHTA, CDR2 FQGTGA. DNA for the CDR3: TGTGCCAGCAGCCCCCAGGGCGGGGTCTCCTACAATGAGCAGTTCTTC. It codes for CASSPQGGVSYNEQFF. Complete variable domain (other parts from reference TRBV7-3 and TRBJ2-1): GAGVSQTPSNKVTEKGKYVELRCDPISGHTALYWYRQSLGQGPEFLIYFQGTGAADDSGLPNDRFFAVRPEGSVSTLKIQRTERGDSAVYLCASSPQGGVSYNEQFFGPGTRLTVL.

This chain connects TRBV5-4 to TRBJ1-2, with TRBD1 as a possible D gene (6 bases). This CDR3 has 15 residues. V was shortened by 2 bases and J by 2 bases, with 13 bases between the two germline ends. Germline CDR1 is SGHNT and CDR2 is YYREEE (reference sequence). CDR3: CASSLFRDKNYGYTF. In nucleotides, the CDR3 is TGTGCCAGCAGCTTATTTAGGGACAAGAACTATGGCTACACCTTC.

The V gene is TRBV7-6, the J gene TRBJ2-7, with 15 nucleotides matching TRBD2. Per the germline V gene, CDR1 is SGHVS and CDR2 is FNYEAQ. The CDR3 extends over 16 amino acids. The V segment lost 5 bases and the J segment 3 bases; nucleotides outside the gene matches: 5. CDR3 residues: CASSTGTSGGYYEQYF. The CDR3 bases are TGTGCCAGCAGCACGGGGACTAGCGGGGGGTACTACGAGCAGTACTTC. The full variable domain, its missing parts supplied by reference TRBV7-6 and TRBJ2-7, is GAGVSQSPRYKVTKRGQDVALRCDPISGHVSLYWYRQALGQGPEFLTYFNYEAQQDKSGLPNDRFSAERPEGSISTLTIQRTEQRDSAMYRCASSTGTSGGYYEQYFGPGTRLTVT.

This clone was seen a handful of times. The chain uses TRBV6-5 and TRBJ1-5, with TRBD1 as a possible D gene (6 bases). CDR1 and CDR2 from the germline V gene are MNHEY and SVGAGI. Trimming shortened V by 3 bases and J by 5 bases, and 14 bases separated the two germline ends. This CDR3 is 15 amino acids long. The DNA for the CDR3 is TGTGCCAGCAGTTATACAACAGGGAGCGATCAGCCCCAGCATTTT. This encodes CASSYTTGSDQPQHF.

The rearrangement joins TRBV5-1 to TRBJ2-5, with unresolved D. CDR1 is SGHRS and CDR2 is YFSETQ in the germline V gene. The CDR3 is 12 amino acids. V shed 3 bases and J shed 5 bases, with 8 bases lying between them. The CDR3 nucleotides read TGCGCCAGCAGCTCCAAAGGGGAGACCCAGTACTTC. It is translated as CASSSKGETQYF.

This clone was detected ten times or more. The chain combines TRBV4-2 with TRBJ2-7; 7 bases are a match to TRBD2. CDR1 and CDR2 (germline): LGHNA, YNFKEQ. The CDR3 totals 15 residues. Trimming at V came to 4 bases and at J to 9 bases, leaving 15 bases not matched to a gene. The CDR3 is CASSPESGGGWRQYF. In nucleotides, the CDR3 is TGTGCCAGCAGCCCTGAATCGGGGGGAGGGTGGAGGCAGTACTTC.

The chain has TRBV28 and TRBJ2-7; D is undetermined. Looked up from germline, CDR1 is MDHEN and CDR2 is SYDVKM. With 5 bases removed from V and 2 bases from J, the gap between germline ends came to 16 bases. The length of the CDR3 is 15 residues. The CDR3 nucleotides are TGTGCCAGCAGTCCCCGGCCCACACTCCCCTACGAGCAGTACTTC. Translation: CASSPRPTLPYEQYF.

The chain couples TRBV15 to TRBJ2-1; D is ambiguous. The CDR3 is 12 residues long. Trimming left V 3 bases short and J 12 bases short, with 12 bases between. Per germline, CDR1 LNHNV and CDR2 YYDKDF (reference sequence). Here the CDR3 DNA reads TGTGCCACCAGCAGGGGGTCGATGATGCAGTTCTTC. It yields the protein CATSRGSMMQFF.